This note documents a single TCR beta chain sequence. These data are taken from a study of TIL therapy for anti-PD-1-resistant metastatic lung cancer. Indicated time point: pre-treatment sample, taken before nivolumab and TIL therapy. The libraries were made with immunoSEQ v3. Profiling relied on immunoSEQ multiplex PCR, and the TCRdb table lists in-frame clones only, not all of them. The sample includes some 18,000 clones, about four fifths seen only once; the top ten take under 2.5%. Sequences were derived from blood, sampled at baseline. The receptor's source is a person aged 25-85 years with non-small cell lung cancer.

CDR3 DNA sequence: TGTGCCAGCAGCCTACTAGCGGGGGGGCCGAACGAGCAGTACTTC. Translation: CASSLLAGGPNEQYF. V usage is TRBV7-2 and J usage is TRBJ2-7; TRBD2 aligns across 13 bases. The CDR3 has 15 amino acids. V trimming: 5 bases; J trimming: 5 bases; junction bases outside the gene matches: 6. CDR1 and CDR2 (germline): SGHTA, FQGNSA.